This T cell receptor beta chain is drawn from a study of blood T cell repertoires in COVID-19. Study information: Material from acute and convalescent COVID-19 was sourced from the United States, Italy and Spain.

J lost 1 base, V lost 7 bases, and 3 bases had no gene match. This CDR3 region has 13 residues. Germline V gene lookup returns CDR1 SQVTM and CDR2 ANQGSEA. Original handling: Scientists estimated how many nucleated cells there were by amplifying reference gene primers. Profiled with immunoSEQ multiplex PCR; TCRdb holds only in-frame clones, not every one. V and J calls and clone size are given by that table; D and trimming were obtained from the DNA. The table includes around 150,000 clones, just over 90% detected once. J is TRBJ1-1 and V is TRBV29-1; 10 bases agree with TRBD1. Source material: peripheral blood. This receptor was obtained from a man in his late teens or twenties with acute or convalescent COVID-19. CDR3 DNA: TGCAGCGCTGGACAGGGGGAGAACACTGAAGCTTTCTTT. Translating it yields CSAGQGENTEAFF.